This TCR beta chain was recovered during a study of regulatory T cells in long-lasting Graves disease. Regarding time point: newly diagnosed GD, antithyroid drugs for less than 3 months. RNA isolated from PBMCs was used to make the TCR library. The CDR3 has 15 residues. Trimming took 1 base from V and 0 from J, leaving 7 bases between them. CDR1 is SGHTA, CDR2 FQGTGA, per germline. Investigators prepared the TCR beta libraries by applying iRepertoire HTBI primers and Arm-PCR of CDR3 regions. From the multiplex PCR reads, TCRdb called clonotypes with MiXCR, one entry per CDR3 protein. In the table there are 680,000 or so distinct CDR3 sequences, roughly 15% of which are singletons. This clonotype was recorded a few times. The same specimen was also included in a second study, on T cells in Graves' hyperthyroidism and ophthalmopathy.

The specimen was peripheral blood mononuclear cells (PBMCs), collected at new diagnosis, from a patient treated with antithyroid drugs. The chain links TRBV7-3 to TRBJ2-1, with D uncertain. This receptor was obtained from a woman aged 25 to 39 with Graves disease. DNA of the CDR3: TGTGCCAGCAGCTTAAGTCCAAGCTCCTACAATGAGCAGTTCTTC. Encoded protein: CASSLSPSSYNEQFF. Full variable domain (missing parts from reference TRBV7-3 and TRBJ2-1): GAGVSQTPSNKVTEKGKYVELRCDPISGHTALYWYRQSLGQGPEFLIYFQGTGAADDSGLPNDRFFAVRPEGSVSTLKIQRTERGDSAVYLCASSLSPSSYNEQFFGPGTRLTVL.